Following are 16 T cell receptor beta chains from one sample sequenced in a study of T cells in Graves' hyperthyroidism and ophthalmopathy. The source material, RNA transcripts, was used to amplify TCR beta CDR3 regions. The HTBI set primed first-round TCR CDR3 RT-PCR. Via MiXCR, TCRdb re-called the multiplex PCR reads, giving one row per CDR3 protein. The table shows hundreds of thousands of distinct CDR3 sequences, with nearly 45% occurring only once. Sample: peripheral blood or thyroid tissue (not recorded which). These receptors originate from an adult man with Graves' disease, either hyperthyroidism or ophthalmopathy (not recorded which).

The chain couples TRBV7-2 to TRBJ1-1; D not certain. V was trimmed by 5 bases and J by 5 bases, leaving 18 bases between them. Germline V gene data show CDR1 as SGHTA and CDR2 as FQGNSA. This CDR3 has 15 amino acids. The CDR3: CASSQGGFGGTEAFF. The CDR3 DNA reads as TGTGCCAGCAGCCAAGGAGGGTTCGGTGGGACTGAAGCTTTCTTT.

This chain joins TRBV6-5 and TRBJ2-6; tentatively, D is TRBD1 (6 bases). The CDR3 covers 15 residues. V lost 6 bases to trimming and J lost 1 base, with 10 bases between them. Germline V gene data show CDR1 as MNHEY and CDR2 as SVGAGI. CDR3 region: CASRETGSGANVLTF. The CDR3 DNA reads TGTGCCAGCAGGGAAACAGGGTCTGGGGCCAACGTCCTGACTTTC.

Turning to this clonotype: One end of the junction is discordant with germline, which a read error may explain. The genes are TRBV24-1 and TRBJ1-5; TRBD1 matches 12 bases. The germline gives CDR1 KGHDR, CDR2 SFDVKD. The CDR3 loop spans 16 amino acids. In DNA, the CDR3 is TGTGCCATCAGTGAAGCCGGGACAGGGGGCATTCAGCCCCAGCATTTT. It translates to CAISEAGTGGIQPQHF.

This clonotype was recorded many times. V gene TRBV2 combines with J gene TRBJ1-5, with 8 bases that match TRBD1. CDR3 length equals 13 residues. J gave up 7 bases and V 9 bases, and 8 bases lay outside the gene matches. Germline V CDR1 and CDR2: SNHLY, FYNNEI. For the CDR3, the DNA is TGTGCCAGTAGACAGGGGACCGGCCAGCCCCAGCATTTT. Protein: CASRQGTGQPQHF.

This chain joins TRBV7-6 and TRBJ2-5; D is perhaps TRBD1 or TRBD2 (6 bases each). V gave up 3 bases and J gave up 2 bases, with 13 bases separating them. The CDR3 is made up of 15 amino acids. The germline gives CDR1 SGHVS, CDR2 FNYEAQ. This CDR3 is CASSLSGALQETQYF. The CDR3, as DNA: TGTGCCAGCAGCTTGTCGGGGGCTCTTCAAGAGACCCAGTACTTC. Full variable domain (remainder filled in from reference TRBV7-6 and TRBJ2-5): GAGVSQSPRYKVTKRGQDVALRCDPISGHVSLYWYRQALGQGPEFLTYFNYEAQQDKSGLPNDRFSAERPEGSISTLTIQRTEQRDSAMYRCASSLSGALQETQYFGPGTRLLVL.

This clonotype showed up many times. The chain recombines TRBV13 with TRBJ1-5; 7 bases line up with TRBD1. The V segment lost 3 bases and the J segment 5 bases; nucleotides outside the gene matches: 4. Germline V gene data show CDR1 as PRHDT and CDR2 as FYEKMQ (reference sequence). The CDR3 spans 14 residues. The DNA for the CDR3 is TGTGCCAGCAGCTTCGGGACAGCGGATCAGCCCCAGCATTTT. Protein sequence: CASSFGTADQPQHF.

The chain has TRBV11-2 and TRBJ2-7, with 9 bases that match TRBD1. This CDR3 region has 14 residues. CDR1 SGHAT and CDR2 FQNNGV come from the germline V gene. V shed 7 bases, J shed 6 bases, and the junction held 10 bases outside the gene matches. CDR3 DNA: TGTGCCAGCACTAAGAACAGGGGGCTTTTCGAGCAGTACTTC. It encodes CASTKNRGLFEQYF.

About this clonotype: The junction departs from the called germline gene at one end, perhaps through a read error. This chain links TRBV25-1 with TRBJ2-7, with 10 bases that match TRBD2. Germline V gene data show CDR1 as MGHDK and CDR2 as SYGVNS. The CDR3 contains 12 residues. The CDR3 sequence: CAISGLAEEQYF. The CDR3 nucleotides are TGTGCCATCAGTGGACTAGCGGAAGAGCAGTACTTC.

This clonotype turned up a few times. The chain is built from TRBV20-1 and TRBJ2-5; TRBD1 aligns across 11 bases. CDR3 length: 15 residues. With 5 bases clipped from V and 6 bases from J, the junction kept 11 bases outside the gene matches. Germline CDR1 and CDR2: DFQATT and SNEGSKA (reference sequence). The CDR3 region has the DNA TGCAGTGCTCGCTACCCGGGACAGGGGGGAAAGACCCAGTACTTC. Protein sequence: CSARYPGQGGKTQYF.

The chain combines TRBV25-1 with TRBJ1-4; possibly TRBD1 for D (5 bases). Trimming took off 4 bases at V and 0 bases at J, with 18 bases between the two ends. The CDR3 length is 18 residues. Germline values: CDR1 MGHDK, CDR2 SYGVNS. The DNA of the CDR3 is TGTGCCAGCAGTGCTCCCGGGGGGACGGCTGCAACTAATGAAAAACTGTTTTTT. Encoded protein: CASSAPGGTAATNEKLFF. Filled out from reference TRBV25-1 and TRBJ1-4, the complete variable domain reads EADIYQTPRYLVIGTGKKITLECSQTMGHDKMYWYQQDPGMELHLIHYSYGVNSTEKGDLSSESTVSRIRTEHFPLTLESARPSHTSQYLCASSAPGGTAATNEKLFFGSGTQLSVL.

The chain links TRBV12-3 or TRBV12-4 to TRBJ2-7; TRBD1 agrees at 11 bases. The CDR3 has 13 residues. CDR3 region: CASSRDRGTEQYF. The CDR3 DNA reads TGTGCTAGTTCACGGGACAGGGGGACGGAGCAGTACTTC.

This clonotype was picked up a small number of times. The chain uses TRBV7-9 and TRBJ1-4, with TRBD1 matching over 8 bases. V gave up 4 bases and J gave up 15 bases; unmatched junction bases: 13. The CDR3 loop spans 14 amino acids. CDR1 and CDR2 (germline): SEHNR, FQNEAQ (reference sequence). CDR3 sequence reads: CASSSTSGTGPLFF. The CDR3 coding sequence is TGTGCCAGCAGCTCGACCTCCGGGACAGGACCTTTGTTTTTT.

Concerning this clonotype itself: One end of the junction does not line up with germline, which may come from a read error. The chain combines TRBV7-8 with TRBJ1-1; possibly TRBD1 for D (6 bases). Per germline, CDR1 SGHVS and CDR2 FQNEAQ. There are 17 residues in the CDR3. The CDR3 DNA sequence: TGTGCCTGCAGCGTTGGACCCGCTGGGCAGGGGCGTACTGAAGCTTTCTTT. Translation gives CACSVGPAGQGRTEAFF.

This clonotype was recorded once. The V and J genes are TRBV15 and TRBJ1-6; D is unclear. CDR3 length: 14 residues. CDR1 is LNHNV, CDR2 YYDKDF, per germline (reference sequence). Between the trimmed V and J ends, which lost 3 bases and 9 bases, there was a span of 12 bases. The CDR3 reads CATSREPGPSPLHF. DNA for the CDR3: TGTGCCACCAGCAGGGAACCCGGACCTTCACCCCTCCACTTT.

On this clonotype itself: A read error may explain this, as a much larger clone is one base away. The chain uses TRBV6-1 and TRBJ2-7, with D possibly matching TRBD1 (6 bases). V was pared by 3 bases and J by 1 base, with 13 bases between. The CDR3 consists of 15 residues. Germline assignment: CDR1 MNHNS and CDR2 SASEGT. The CDR3 reads CASSDLAGESYEQYF. The CDR3 DNA is TGTGCCAGCAGTGATTTGGCAGGGGAGTCCTACGAGCAGTACTTC.

This clonotype was observed at least ten times. The chain joins TRBV10-3 to TRBJ1-1; possible D gene TRBD1, 6 bases. V gave up 10 bases and J gave up 3 bases, with 15 bases separating them. Germline V gene sequence: CDR1 ENHRY, CDR2 SYGVKD. The CDR3 runs 13 residues. The CDR3 sequence: CATKGGGDTEAFF. The DNA for the CDR3 is TGTGCCACCAAGGGGGGAGGAGACACTGAAGCTTTCTTT.